This TCR beta chain stems from a study of T-cell reconstitution after alpha-beta-depleted transplantation in children. CDR1 is KGHSH, CDR2 LQKENI, per germline. CDR3 size: 14 residues. With 3 bases removed from V and 5 bases from J, the gap between germline ends came to 11 bases. Comment on this clonotype: Its antigen is not known.

Overall study findings and caveats: It was newly produced T cells that mostly accounted for T-cell counts and diversity one year after transplant. Day-60 TCRbeta diversity that was high in some patients was derived from surviving recipient T cells and thymic progenitors. Several hundred expanded graft clones reportedly were the source of alpha-beta T cells about two months after transplant.

The library targeted TCRbeta and was prepared with unique molecular identifiers. From the PCR reads, TCRdb called clonotypes with MiXCR, one entry per CDR3 protein. This sample has some 48,000 distinct CDR3 sequences; less than 6% occur once, and the top ten carry around 30%. The receptor was derived from a female patient aged 2 to 10 who had a stem cell transplant for aplastic anemia, so the T cells may come from the graft donor. The chain couples TRBV18 to TRBJ2-4; possibly TRBD2 for D (6 bases). The sequencing used PBMCs, mostly from graft donor cells, collected 60 days after TCRalphabeta/CD19-depleted stem cell transplant. The CDR3 DNA reads as TGTGCCAGCTCACCCCGGGAGTATGAAAACATTCAGTACTTC. Its protein product is CASSPREYENIQYF.